A selection of T cell receptor beta chains follows, all from one sample in a study of OX40 agonist ivuxolimab in advanced cancers. Some clones are missing from TCRdb's copy, which holds only in-frame ones; the method was immunoSEQ multiplex PCR. The profile shows tens of thousands of clones, approximately 78% of them singletons. The starting material was CD4+ or CD8+ T cells sorted from blood, obtained in a trial of the OX40 agonist ivuxolimab. Source of these receptors: an adult with an advanced solid tumor such as melanoma, head and neck, liver or kidney cancer. CDR3s include the opening cysteine and the closing phenylalanine or tryptophan. D genes are given only for firm matches. Size is stated for part of the rows, as once, few or many counts, or as a class when the clone is expanded.

d_gene	v_gene	j_gene	abundance	CDR3aa	CDR3nt
.	TRBV19	TRBJ1-2	.	CASSHNTGFGYTF	TGTGCCAGTAGTCATAACACAGGGTTTGGCTACACCTTC
.	TRBV4-1	TRBJ1-2	.	CASRQNLANYGYTF	TGCGCCAGCAGACAGAACTTAGCTAACTATGGCTACACCTTC
.	TRBV5-4	TRBJ2-3	few	CASSQSLTGTDTQYF	TGTGCCAGCAGCCAATCCTTAACGGGAACAGATACGCAGTATTTT
.	TRBV5-1	TRBJ1-1	few	CASSLALGWETEAFF	TGCGCCAGCAGCTTGGCCCTGGGCTGGGAGACTGAAGCTTTCTTT
TRBD2	TRBV5-4	TRBJ2-1	.	CASSLRTSGNNEQFF	TGTGCCAGCAGCTTGAGGACTAGCGGAAACAATGAGCAGTTCTTC
.	TRBV5-4	TRBJ1-1	.	CASSLGGGGFQYTEAFF	TGTGCCAGCAGCCTCGGTGGGGGGGGCTTTCAGTACACTGAAGCTTTCTTT
TRBD2	TRBV11-2	TRBJ2-2	.	CASSRLAGGHTGELFF	TGTGCCAGCAGCCGACTAGCGGGGGGGCACACCGGGGAGCTGTTTTTT
.	TRBV5-6	TRBJ2-1	.	CASSVVGRPYNEQFF	TGTGCCAGCAGCGTCGTTGGGAGACCATACAATGAGCAGTTCTTC
.	TRBV7-9	TRBJ2-7	.	CASSPSSAYEQYF	TGTGCCAGCAGCCCGAGTTCCGCCTACGAGCAGTACTTC
TRBD1	TRBV4-1	TRBJ2-3	.	CASSQEPTGRGTDTQYF	TGCGCCAGCAGCCAAGAGCCAACGGGCAGGGGGACAGATACGCAGTATTTT
.	TRBV15	TRBJ1-1	.	CATSRGLRSRGTEAFF	TGTGCCACCAGCAGAGGTCTTAGGTCCCGAGGCACTGAAGCTTTCTTT
TRBD2	TRBV2	TRBJ2-7	.	CASQRRGRLSYEQYF	TGTGCCAGCCAACGACGCGGGAGGCTCTCCTACGAGCAGTACTTC
TRBD1	TRBV28	TRBJ1-3	.	CASSWTQGGSGNTIYF	TGTGCCAGCAGCTGGACCCAGGGGGGCTCTGGAAACACCATATATTTT
.	TRBV7-7	TRBJ2-3	.	CASSERRSDTQYF	TGTGCCAGCAGCGAACGTAGATCAGATACGCAGTATTTT
TRBD1	TRBV6-5	TRBJ1-2	.	CASSFEKDRGRKGYTF	TGTGCCAGCAGTTTCGAAAAGGACAGGGGGCGAAAAGGCTACACCTTC
.	TRBV6-1	TRBJ1-5	.	CASNARQAQPQHF	TGTGCCAGCAATGCCCGGCAGGCTCAGCCCCAGCATTTT
TRBD1	TRBV16	TRBJ1-2	.	CASSQSWGKQGAYGYTF	TGTGCCAGCAGCCAATCGTGGGGAAAACAGGGGGCTTATGGCTACACCTTC
TRBD1	TRBV19	TRBJ1-1	.	CASKLTGQTAEAFF	TGTGCCAGTAAACTTACGGGACAGACGGCTGAAGCTTTCTTT
.	TRBV27	TRBJ1-4	.	CASSMGATNEKLFF	TGTGCCAGCAGTATGGGGGCAACTAATGAAAAACTGTTTTTT
TRBD2	TRBV19	TRBJ2-3	.	CASSIRPSGSTDTQYF	TGTGCCAGTAGTATAAGGCCTAGCGGGAGCACAGATACGCAGTATTTT
TRBD1	TRBV15	TRBJ1-5	.	CATSRGGTVNQPQHF	TGTGCCACCAGCAGAGGCGGGACAGTCAATCAGCCCCAGCATTTT
TRBD1	TRBV18	TRBJ2-5	.	CASSGQGGETQYF	TGTGCCAGCTCTGGACAGGGTGGAGAGACCCAGTACTTC
.	TRBV5-1	TRBJ1-2	.	CASSLEAVSRGGYTF	TGCGCCAGCAGCTTGGAGGCAGTTTCGAGGGGTGGCTACACCTTC
.	TRBV6-4	TRBJ1-2	.	CASSDSRSRAGYTF	TGTGCCAGCAGTGACTCGAGGTCCCGGGCCGGCTACACCTTC
.	TRBV5-4	TRBJ1-4	.	CASSLTVQGLREKLFF	TGTGCCAGCAGCTTGACCGTTCAGGGATTGAGGGAAAAACTGTTTTTT
.	TRBV15	TRBJ1-2	.	CATSRPDMGNYGYTF	TGTGCCACCAGCAGACCAGATATGGGAAACTATGGCTACACCTTC
TRBD2	TRBV11-2	TRBJ2-2	.	CASSLVGTSAGELFF	TGTGCCAGCAGCTTAGTTGGGACTAGTGCCGGGGAGCTGTTTTTT
.	TRBV4-1	TRBJ1-2	.	CASSQASSRGYTF	TGCGCCAGCAGCCAAGCGAGCAGCCGGGGCTACACCTTC
TRBD1	TRBV4-1	TRBJ1-1	.	CASSQDQGARTEAFF	TGCGCCAGCAGCCAAGATCAGGGGGCTAGAACTGAAGCTTTCTTT
TRBD1	TRBV6-5	TRBJ1-6	.	CASSKTRQGFTLHF	TGTGCCAGCAGCAAAACCCGACAGGGATTCACCCTCCACTTT
.	TRBV19	TRBJ1-5	.	CASSIRDGGSNQPQHF	TGTGCCAGTAGTATTCGTGATGGGGGTAGCAATCAGCCCCAGCATTTT
.	TRBV5-6	TRBJ1-1	.	CASSFTRGTPNTEAFF	TGTGCCAGCAGCTTTACTCGAGGGACACCCAACACTGAAGCTTTCTTT
TRBD2	TRBV6-1	TRBJ2-3	.	CAMGGTDTDTQYF	TGTGCCATGGGAGGGACGGACACAGATACGCAGTATTTT
TRBD1	TRBV6-6	TRBJ1-5	.	CASSYNRGANQPQHF	TGTGCCAGCAGTTACAACAGGGGTGCTAATCAGCCCCAGCATTTT
.	TRBV6-6	TRBJ1-3	once	CASSYDRTGNTIYF	TGTGCCAGCAGTTACGACAGGACCGGAAACACCATATATTTT
.	TRBV11-3	TRBJ2-2	once	CASSVGTGELFF	TGTGCCAGCAGCGTAGGCACCGGGGAGCTGTTTTTT
TRBD1	TRBV18	TRBJ2-7	.	CASSGTGLRMEQYF	TGTGCCAGCTCAGGGACAGGACTGCGAATGGAGCAGTACTTC
.	TRBV30	TRBJ2-5	.	CAWTKGFRGGQETQYF	TGTGCCTGGACAAAGGGGTTCCGGGGAGGCCAAGAGACCCAGTACTTC
.	TRBV5-8	TRBJ2-2	.	CASSLYGEANTGELFF	TGTGCCAGCAGCTTGTATGGGGAAGCGAACACCGGGGAGCTGTTTTTT
.	TRBV5-1	TRBJ1-2	.	CASSIGRGAGDGYTF	TGCGCCAGCAGCATCGGACGGGGAGCCGGGGATGGCTACACCTTC
.	TRBV6-5	TRBJ1-2	.	CASIRTRTGGYGYTF	TGTGCCAGTATTCGCACCAGGACCGGTGGCTATGGCTACACCTTC
.	TRBV28	TRBJ1-3	.	CASSIEARVNTIYF	TGTGCCAGCAGTATTGAGGCACGGGTGAACACCATATATTTT
.	TRBV6-5	TRBJ1-3	.	CATGANGNTIYF	TGTGCCACAGGGGCAAACGGAAACACCATATATTTT
TRBD2	TRBV7-2	TRBJ2-1	.	CASSLGGLAGDEQFF	TGTGCCAGCAGCTTAGGCGGTCTAGCGGGCGATGAGCAGTTCTTC
.	TRBV18	TRBJ1-3	.	CASSPQGSGNTIYF	TGTGCCAGCTCACCACAGGGGTCTGGAAACACCATATATTTT
TRBD1	TRBV27	TRBJ1-5	.	CASSFKGASNQPQHF	TGTGCCAGCAGTTTCAAGGGGGCGAGCAATCAGCCCCAGCATTTT